This entry lists 6 T cell receptor beta chains sequenced from one sample in a study of OX40 agonist ivuxolimab in advanced cancers. Libraries were prepared by immunoSEQ multiplex PCR; TCRdb keeps only in-frame clonotypes and omits some of them. The sample lists 55,000 to 65,000 clones; around 84% were seen once. Material: CD4+ or CD8+ T cells sorted from blood, obtained in a trial of the OX40 agonist ivuxolimab. These receptors were collected from an adult with an advanced solid tumor such as melanoma, head and neck, liver or kidney cancer.

The rearrangement joins TRBV11-2 to TRBJ1-5, with 7 nucleotides matching TRBD1. This CDR3 contains 15 residues. In germline, CDR1 is SGHAT, CDR2 FQNNGV. V shed 5 bases, J shed 1 base, and the junction held 5 bases outside the gene matches. The CDR3 protein is CASSRTGASNQPQHF. CDR3 in DNA: TGTGCCAGCAGCCGTACAGGGGCGAGCAATCAGCCCCAGCATTTT.

CDR3 region: CSVQGATMNTEAFF. The CDR3 DNA sequence: TGCAGCGTTCAGGGGGCCACAATGAACACTGAAGCTTTCTTT. This chain uses TRBV29-1 with TRBJ1-1; 8 positions agree with TRBD1. The V gene's germline CDR1 is SQVTM and CDR2 ANQGSEA. CDR3 length: 14 amino acids. The ends lost 5 bases at V and 0 bases at J; junction bases unmatched: 5. Full variable domain (missing parts from reference TRBV29-1 and TRBJ1-1): SAVISQKPSRDICQRGTSLTIQCQVDSQVTMMFWYRQQPGQSLTLIATANQGSEATYESGFVIDKFPISRPNLTFSTLTVSNMSPEDSSIYLCSVQGATMNTEAFFGQGTRLTVV.

The genes are TRBV28 and TRBJ2-5; no definite D call. In germline, CDR1 is MDHEN, CDR2 SYDVKM. The CDR3 spans 15 residues. The V end lost 6 bases, the J end lost 4 bases, and 18 bases lay between the germline ends. The CDR3 loop reads CASRLSGPGLETQYF. For the CDR3, the DNA is TGTGCCAGCAGGCTATCTGGGCCAGGCCTAGAGACCCAGTACTTC.

This chain connects TRBV6-5 to TRBJ2-3; D call uncertain. The ends were cut back, 6 bases at V and 0 bases at J, with 10 bases in the middle. Germline values: CDR1 MNHEY, CDR2 SVGAGI. This CDR3 contains 14 residues. CDR3 bases: TGTGCCAGCAGCCCCGGGCAGAGCACAGATACGCAGTATTTT. Protein: CASSPGQSTDTQYF.

The chain recombines TRBV6-6 with TRBJ1-3; possibly TRBD1 for D (5 bases). Germline values: CDR1 MNHNY, CDR2 SVGAGI (reference sequence). V lost 4 bases and J lost 4, with 14 bases in between. The CDR3 loop spans 15 amino acids. The CDR3 protein is CASSWGESRGNTIYF. In DNA, the CDR3 is TGTGCCAGCAGTTGGGGCGAATCTCGCGGAAACACCATATATTTT.

V gene TRBV21-1 combines with J gene TRBJ1-1; the D call of TRBD1 is as the table states it, not checked on the DNA. TRBV21-1 is a pseudogene segment. The CDR3 is 15 amino acids. CDR3: CASIPGAGGNTEAFF. The CDR3 DNA reads TGTGCCAGCATCCCAGGGGCCGGTGGGAACACTGAAGCTTTCTTT.